This T cell receptor (beta chain) was documented in a study of response to subunit inactivated influenza vaccine. Findings and limits, study-wide: Each seasonal influenza vaccination recruits few new T cells, the authors suggested.

CDR1 and CDR2 from the germline V gene are SEHNR and FQNEAQ (reference sequence). The V and J ends lost 5 bases and 4 bases, in that order; junction bases with no gene match: 6. This CDR3 is 15 amino acids long. As for this clonotype: What it binds is unknown.

Each CDR3 protein is one row after TCRdb ran MiXCR on the RT-PCR reads. The sample holds under 850,000 distinct CDR3 sequences, less than 20% seen once. This TCR was recovered from a man aged 45 to 65 who received an inactivated influenza vaccine. Sequencing used PBMCs from blood, obtained roughly 5 days after vaccination. The chain has TRBV7-9 and TRBJ1-2; 11 bases align to TRBD1. CDR3 bases: TGTGCCAGCAGCACAGGACAGGGGGCGACCTATGGCTACACCTTC. Residues: CASSTGQGATYGYTF.